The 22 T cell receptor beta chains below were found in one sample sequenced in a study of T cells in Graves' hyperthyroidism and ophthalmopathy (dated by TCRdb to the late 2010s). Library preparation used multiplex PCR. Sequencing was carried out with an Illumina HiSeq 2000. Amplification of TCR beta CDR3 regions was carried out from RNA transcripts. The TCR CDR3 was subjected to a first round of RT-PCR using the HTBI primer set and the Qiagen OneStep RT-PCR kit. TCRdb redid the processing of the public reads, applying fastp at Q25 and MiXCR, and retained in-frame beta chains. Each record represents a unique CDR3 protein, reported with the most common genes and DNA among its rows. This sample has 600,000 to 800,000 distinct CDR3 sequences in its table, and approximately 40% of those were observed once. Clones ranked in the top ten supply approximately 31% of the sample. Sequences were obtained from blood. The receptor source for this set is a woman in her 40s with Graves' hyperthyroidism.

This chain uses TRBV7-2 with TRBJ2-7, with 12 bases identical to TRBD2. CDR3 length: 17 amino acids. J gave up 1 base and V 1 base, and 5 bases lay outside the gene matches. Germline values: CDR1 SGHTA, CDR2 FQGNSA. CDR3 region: CASSLGSSGGASYEQYF. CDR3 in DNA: TGTGCCAGCAGCTTAGGCTCTAGCGGGGGGGCATCCTACGAGCAGTACTTC.

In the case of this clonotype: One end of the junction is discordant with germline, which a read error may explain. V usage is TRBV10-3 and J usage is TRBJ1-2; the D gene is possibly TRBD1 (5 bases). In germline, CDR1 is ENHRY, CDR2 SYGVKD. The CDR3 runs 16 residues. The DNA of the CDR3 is TGTGCCAGCAGTTACGGTACCGGGACTCATGGCTATGGCTACACCTTC. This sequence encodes CASSYGTGTHGYGYTF.

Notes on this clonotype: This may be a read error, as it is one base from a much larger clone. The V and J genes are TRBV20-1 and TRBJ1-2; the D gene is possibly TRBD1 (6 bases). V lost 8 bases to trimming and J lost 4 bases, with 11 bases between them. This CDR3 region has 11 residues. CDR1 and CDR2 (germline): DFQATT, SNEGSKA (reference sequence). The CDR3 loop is CSLRGSYGYTF. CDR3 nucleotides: TGCAGTCTCAGGGGAAGCTATGGCTACACCTTC.

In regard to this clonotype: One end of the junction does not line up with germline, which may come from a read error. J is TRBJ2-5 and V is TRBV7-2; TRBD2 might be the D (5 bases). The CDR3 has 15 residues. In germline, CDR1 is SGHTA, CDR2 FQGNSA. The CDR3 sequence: CASSTTPGIQATQYF. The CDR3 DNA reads TGTGCCAGCAGTACCACTCCGGGGATACAAGCGACCCAGTACTTC.

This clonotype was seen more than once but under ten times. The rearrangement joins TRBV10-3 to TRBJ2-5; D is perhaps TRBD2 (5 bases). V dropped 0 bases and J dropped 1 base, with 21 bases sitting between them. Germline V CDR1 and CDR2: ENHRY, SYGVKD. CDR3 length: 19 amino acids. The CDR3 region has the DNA TGTGCCATCAGTGAGTCTGGGCTACTCAGAGGGCGGCCCCAAGAGACCCAGTACTTC. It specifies CAISESGLLRGRPQETQYF.

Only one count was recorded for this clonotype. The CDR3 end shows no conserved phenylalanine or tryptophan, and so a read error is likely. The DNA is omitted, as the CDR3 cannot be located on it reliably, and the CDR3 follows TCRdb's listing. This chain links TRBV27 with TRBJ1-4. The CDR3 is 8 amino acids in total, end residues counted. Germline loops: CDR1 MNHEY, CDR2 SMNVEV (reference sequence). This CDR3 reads CASSLRSL.

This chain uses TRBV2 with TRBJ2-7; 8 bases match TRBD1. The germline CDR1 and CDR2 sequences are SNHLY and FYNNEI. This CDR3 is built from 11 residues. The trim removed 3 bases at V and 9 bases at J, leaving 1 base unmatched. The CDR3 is CASSETGAQYF. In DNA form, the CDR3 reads TGTGCCAGCAGTGAGACAGGGGCGCAGTACTTC.

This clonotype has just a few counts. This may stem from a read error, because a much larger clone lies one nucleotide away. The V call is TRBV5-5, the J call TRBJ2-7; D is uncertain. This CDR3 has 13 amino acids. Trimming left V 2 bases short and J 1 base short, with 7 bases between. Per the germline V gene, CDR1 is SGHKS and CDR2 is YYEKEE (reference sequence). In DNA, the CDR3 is TGTGCCAGCAGCTTACCCAGGTCCTACGAGCAGTACTTC. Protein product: CASSLPRSYEQYF.

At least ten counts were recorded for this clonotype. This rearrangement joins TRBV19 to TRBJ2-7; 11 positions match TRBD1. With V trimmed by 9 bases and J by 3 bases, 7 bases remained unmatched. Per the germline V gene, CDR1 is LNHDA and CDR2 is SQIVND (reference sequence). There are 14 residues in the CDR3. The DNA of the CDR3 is TGTGCCAGCAGCGTGGGGACAGGGGGCTACGAGCAGTACTTC. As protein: CASSVGTGGYEQYF.

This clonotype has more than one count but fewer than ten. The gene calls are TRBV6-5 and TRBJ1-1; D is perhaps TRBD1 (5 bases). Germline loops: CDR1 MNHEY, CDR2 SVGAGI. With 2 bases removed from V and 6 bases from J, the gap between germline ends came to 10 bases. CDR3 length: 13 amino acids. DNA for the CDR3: TGTGCCAGCAGTTACGCTGGGGGAGCTGAAGCTTTCTTT. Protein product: CASSYAGGAEAFF.

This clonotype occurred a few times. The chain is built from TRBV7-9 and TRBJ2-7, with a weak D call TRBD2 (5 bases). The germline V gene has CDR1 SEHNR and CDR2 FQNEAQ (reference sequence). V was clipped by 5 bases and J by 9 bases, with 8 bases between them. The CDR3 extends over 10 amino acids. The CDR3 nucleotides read TGTGCCAGCAGCGACGGAGGGCAGTACTTC. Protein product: CASSDGGQYF.

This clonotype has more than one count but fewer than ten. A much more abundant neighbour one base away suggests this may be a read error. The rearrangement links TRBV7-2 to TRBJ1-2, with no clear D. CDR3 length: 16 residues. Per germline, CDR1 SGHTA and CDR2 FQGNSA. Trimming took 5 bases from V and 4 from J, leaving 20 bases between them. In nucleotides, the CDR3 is TGTGCCAGCAGCCCCGCGAATGGCCCGCCTAGCTATGGCTACACCTTC. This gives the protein CASSPANGPPSYGYTF. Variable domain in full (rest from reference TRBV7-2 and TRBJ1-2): GAGVSQSPSNKVTEKGKDVELRCDPISGHTALYWYRQSLGQGLEFLIYFQGNSAPDKSGLPSDRFSAERTGGSVSTLTIQRTQQEDSAVYLCASSPANGPPSYGYTFGSGTRLTVV.

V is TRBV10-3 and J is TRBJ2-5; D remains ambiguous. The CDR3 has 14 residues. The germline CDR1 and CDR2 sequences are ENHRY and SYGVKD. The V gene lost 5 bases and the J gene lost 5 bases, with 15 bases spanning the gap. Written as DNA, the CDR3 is TGTGCCATCAGTTACCAGGCGCTCCTGGAGACCCAGTACTTC. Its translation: CAISYQALLETQYF.

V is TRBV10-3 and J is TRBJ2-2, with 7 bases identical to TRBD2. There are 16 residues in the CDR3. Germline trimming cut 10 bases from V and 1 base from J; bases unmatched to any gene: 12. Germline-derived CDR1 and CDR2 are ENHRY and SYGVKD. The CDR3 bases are TGTGCCAGCAGCCAAGAACGCGGGAGGAACACCGGGGAGCTGTTTTTT. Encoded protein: CASSQERGRNTGELFF.

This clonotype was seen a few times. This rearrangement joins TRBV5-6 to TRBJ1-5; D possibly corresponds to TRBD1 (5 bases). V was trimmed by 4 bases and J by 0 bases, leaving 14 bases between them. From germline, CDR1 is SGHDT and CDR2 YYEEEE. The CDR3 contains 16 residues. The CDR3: CASSRSGLYSNQPQHF. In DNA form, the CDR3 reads TGTGCCAGCAGCCGGTCGGGGCTCTATAGCAATCAGCCCCAGCATTTT.

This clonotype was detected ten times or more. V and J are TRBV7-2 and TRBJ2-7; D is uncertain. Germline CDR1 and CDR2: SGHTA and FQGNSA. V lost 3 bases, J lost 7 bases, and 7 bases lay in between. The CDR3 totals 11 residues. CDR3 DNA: TGTGCCAGCAGCTTTGGGTGGGAGCAGTACTTC. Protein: CASSFGWEQYF.

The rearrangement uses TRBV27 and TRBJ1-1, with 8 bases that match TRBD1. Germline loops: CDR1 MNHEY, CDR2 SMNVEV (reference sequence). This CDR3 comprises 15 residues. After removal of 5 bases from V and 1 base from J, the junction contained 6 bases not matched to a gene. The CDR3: CASSVQQGENTEAFF. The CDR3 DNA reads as TGTGCCAGCAGTGTACAACAGGGGGAGAACACTGAAGCTTTCTTT.

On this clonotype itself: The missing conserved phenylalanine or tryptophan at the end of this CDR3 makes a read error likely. The CDR3 DNA reads as TGTGCCAGCTGTACGGACAGGGAGACCCAGTACCTC. It encodes CASCTDRETQYL. The rearrangement joins TRBV12-3 or TRBV12-4 to TRBJ2-5, with TRBD1 identical over 7 bases. This CDR3 is built from 12 residues. After removal of 8 bases from V and 5 bases from J, the junction contained 5 bases not matched to a gene.

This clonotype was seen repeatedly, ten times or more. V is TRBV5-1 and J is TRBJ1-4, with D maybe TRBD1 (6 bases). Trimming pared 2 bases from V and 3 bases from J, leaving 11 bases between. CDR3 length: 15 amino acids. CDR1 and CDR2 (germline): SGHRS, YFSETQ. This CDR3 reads CASSLGTRPNEKLFF. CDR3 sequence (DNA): TGCGCCAGCAGCTTAGGGACACGGCCTAATGAAAAACTGTTTTTT.

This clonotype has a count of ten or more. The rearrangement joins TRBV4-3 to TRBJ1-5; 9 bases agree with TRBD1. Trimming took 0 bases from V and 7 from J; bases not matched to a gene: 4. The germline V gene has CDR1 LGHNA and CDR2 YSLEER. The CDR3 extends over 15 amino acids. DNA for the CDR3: TGCGCCAGCAGCCAAGATCGACAGGGGGGACAGCCCCAGCATTTT. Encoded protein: CASSQDRQGGQPQHF.

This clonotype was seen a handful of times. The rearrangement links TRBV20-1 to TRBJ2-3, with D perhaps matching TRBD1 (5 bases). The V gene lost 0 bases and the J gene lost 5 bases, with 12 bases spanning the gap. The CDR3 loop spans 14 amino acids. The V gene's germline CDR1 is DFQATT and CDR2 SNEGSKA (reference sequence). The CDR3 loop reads CSARDRKGLDTQYF. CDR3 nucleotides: TGCAGTGCTAGAGACAGGAAGGGGCTAGATACGCAGTATTTT.

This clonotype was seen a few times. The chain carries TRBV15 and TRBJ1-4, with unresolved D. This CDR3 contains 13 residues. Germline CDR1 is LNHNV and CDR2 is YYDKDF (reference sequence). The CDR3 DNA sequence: TGTGCTTTTGGCCCGGCTTCGGGTGTAAAACTGTTTTTT. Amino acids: CAFGPASGVKLFF. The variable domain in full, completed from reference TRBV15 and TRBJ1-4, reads DAMVIQNPRYQVTQFGKPVTLSCSQTLNHNVMYWYQQKSSQAPKLLFHYYDKDFNNEADTPDNFQSRRPNTSFCFLDIRSPGLGDTAMYLCAFGPASGVKLFFGSGTQLSVL.